This record looks at one TCR beta chain sequence and its context. The data belong to a study of blood T cell repertoires in COVID-19. Using immunoSEQ multiplex PCR, the repertoire was profiled, and TCRdb retains in-frame clones only, with some absent. The table includes 200,000 to 250,000 clones, less than 90% detected once. This CDR3 spans 15 amino acids. The V segment lost 6 bases and the J segment 6 bases; nucleotides outside the gene matches: 6. Germline assignment: CDR1 MNHNY and CDR2 SVGAGI (reference sequence). Sequencing input: PBMCs or T cells enriched from blood (not recorded which). This clonotype was obtained from a woman aged 40 to 55 who had recovered from COVID-19. The rearrangement links TRBV6-6 to TRBJ2-3, with 13 bases aligning to TRBD2. Written as DNA, the CDR3 is TGTGCCAGCAGAGGACTAGCGGGAGCTGGGGATACGCAGTATTTT. This sequence encodes CASRGLAGAGDTQYF.